These 14 T cell receptor beta chains share one sample of origin, sequenced in a study of cytomegalovirus exposure and HLA in healthy donors. Researchers ran the PCR with 60 Vbeta and 13 Jbeta primers. TCRdb's copy holds only in-frame clones and misses some; the assay was immunoSEQ multiplex PCR. The repertoire has over 75,000 clones, more than 60% of them found once; the top ten carry roughly a sixth. Sequencing used PBMCs. Source of these receptors: a man between 60 and 70 years old in good health and CMV-seropositive.

The chain carries TRBV5-1 and TRBJ2-7; 8 bases match TRBD1. Trimming at V came to 0 bases and at J to 4 bases, leaving 6 bases not matched to a gene. The CDR3 has 15 residues. The germline V gene encodes CDR1 SGHRS and CDR2 YFSETQ. CDR3 nucleotides: TGCGCCAGCAGCTTGGTTACAGGGGGAGCGTACGAGCAGTACTTC. Its protein product is CASSLVTGGAYEQYF.

This clone occurred a few times. The rearrangement uses TRBV19 and TRBJ1-1, with D uncertain. The length of the CDR3 is 14 residues. Germline lookup yields CDR1 LNHDA and CDR2 SQIVND (reference sequence). The V end was cut by 2 bases, the J end by 2 bases, with 9 bases between. The CDR3 DNA reads as TGTGCCAGTAGTATACAAGCACCTAACACTGAAGCTTTCTTT. Translation gives CASSIQAPNTEAFF.

A remark on this clone: Lacking the conserved final phenylalanine or tryptophan, this CDR3 likely reflects a read error. The chain has TRBV18 and TRBJ1-5; D gene ambiguous. V was shortened by 3 bases and J by 1 base, with 4 bases between the two germline ends. There are 13 residues in the CDR3. CDR1 is KGHSH and CDR2 is LQKENI in the germline V gene. The CDR3 loop reads CASSPTSNQPQHL. The CDR3 region has the DNA TGTGCCAGCTCACCGACAAGCAATCAGCCCCAGCATCTT.

The chain joins TRBV5-4 to TRBJ2-5; D is possibly TRBD2 (6 bases). V was cut by 8 bases and J by 0 bases, with 11 bases left in between. This CDR3 contains 13 residues. CDR1 and CDR2 from the germline V gene are SGHNT and YYREEE (reference sequence). CDR3 bases: TGTGCCAGTAGGAGGGAGGACCAAGAGACCCAGTACTTC. Its protein is CASRREDQETQYF.

The genes are TRBV28 and TRBJ1-5, with no clear D. Germline V gene sequence: CDR1 MDHEN, CDR2 SYDVKM. CDR3 length: 16 residues. V shed 5 bases and J shed 0 bases, with 14 bases lying between them. CDR3 nucleotides: TGTGCCAGCAGTAGTTCCCGAACTTATAGCAATCAGCCCCAGCATTTT. Protein sequence: CASSSSRTYSNQPQHF.

The J gene is TRBJ1-4, the V gene TRBV15; D not certain. The CDR3 is 15 residues long. V gave up 3 bases and J gave up 8 bases, with 16 bases separating them. Germline loops: CDR1 LNHNV, CDR2 YYDKDF (reference sequence). Here the CDR3 DNA reads TGTGCCACCAGCAGCCAGGACTCGCTTGAGGAAAAACTGTTTTTT. Translation: CATSSQDSLEEKLFF.

This clone was found once. The chain is built from TRBV5-1 and TRBJ2-2; TRBD1 might be the D (5 bases). V lost 4 bases, J lost 5 bases, and 12 bases lay in between. CDR1 is SGHRS and CDR2 is YFSETQ in the germline V gene. CDR3 size: 14 residues. CDR3 nucleotide sequence: TGCGCCAGCAGCGGGCAGGGTGGAACCGGGGAGCTGTTTTTT. It specifies CASSGQGGTGELFF. Drawing the rest from reference TRBV5-1 and TRBJ2-2, the complete variable domain is KAGVTQTPRYLIKTRGQQVTLSCSPISGHRSVSWYQQTPGQGLQFLFEYFSETQRNKGNFPGRFSGRQFSNSRSEMNVSTLELGDSALYLCASSGQGGTGELFFGEGSRLTVL.

The genes are TRBV18 and TRBJ2-3; 9 nucleotides align to TRBD2. The CDR3 has 16 residues. V shed 1 base and J 3 bases; nucleotides not matched to a gene: 5. Per germline, CDR1 KGHSH and CDR2 LQKENI. CDR3 DNA: TGTGCCAGCTCACCACTTGCGGGGGGGTTTACAGATACGCAGTATTTT. This codes for CASSPLAGGFTDTQYF.

This clone appeared a few times. The chain is built from TRBV6-6 and TRBJ2-7; D gene ambiguous. The V end was cut by 4 bases, the J end by 5 bases, with 15 bases between. The germline CDR1 and CDR2 sequences are MNHNY and SVGAGI (reference sequence). The CDR3 consists of 14 residues. CDR3 bases: TGTGCCAGCAGTTCAGAATCCGGGTGGGACGAGCAGTACTTC. Protein product: CASSSESGWDEQYF.

This clone has just one count. The J gene is TRBJ1-5, the V gene TRBV28; D is uncertain. Germline V gene data show CDR1 as MDHEN and CDR2 as SYDVKM. The V end lost 5 bases, the J end lost 5 bases, and 4 bases lay between the germline ends. This CDR3 contains 11 residues. The chain's CDR3 is CASSTYQPQHF. Written as DNA, the CDR3 is TGTGCCAGCAGTACATATCAGCCCCAGCATTTT.

The V call is TRBV7-9, the J call TRBJ1-1; possible D gene TRBD1, 6 bases. Trimming took 1 base from V and 12 from J, leaving 18 bases between them. This CDR3 is 14 amino acids long. CDR1 and CDR2 (germline): SEHNR, FQNEAQ (reference sequence). The CDR3 DNA is TGTGCCAGCAGCTTAGGAGGGCAGGGGAGAGGAACTTTCTTT. Its translation is CASSLGGQGRGTFF.

Here the CDR3 reads CAWSVGGFLQETQYF. In DNA, the CDR3 is TGTGCCTGGAGTGTCGGGGGGTTCTTACAAGAGACCCAGTACTTC. This chain joins TRBV30 and TRBJ2-5; 7 nucleotides match TRBD2. The CDR3 length is 15 residues. Germline CDR1 and CDR2: GTSNPN and SVGIG (reference sequence). Trimming took 0 bases from V and 2 from J; bases not matched to a gene: 6. The complete variable domain, with remaining parts taken from reference TRBV30 and TRBJ2-5, reads SQTIHQWPATLVQPVGSPLSLECTVEGTSNPNLYWYRQAAGRGLQLLFYSVGIGQISSEVPQNLSASRPQDRQFILSSKKLLLSDSGFYLCAWSVGGFLQETQYFGPGTRLLVL.

In the case of this clone: This sample includes further DNA sequences coding for the same CDR3. The chain is built from TRBV7-8 and TRBJ2-7; tentative D call: TRBD1 (6 bases). V lost 3 bases, J lost 1 base, and 10 bases lay in between. The CDR3 totals 14 residues. Germline V gene sequence: CDR1 SGHVS, CDR2 FQNEAQ. CDR3 nucleotide sequence: TGTGCCAGCAGCTTCTTGGACAGTTCCTACGAGCAGTACTTC. This sequence encodes CASSFLDSSYEQYF.

The chain links TRBV5-1 to TRBJ1-4; D unclear. From germline, CDR1 is SGHRS and CDR2 YFSETQ. CDR3 length: 17 amino acids. V lost 1 base to trimming and J lost 2 bases, with 15 bases between them. This chain's CDR3 is CASSLFAASGTNEKLFF. CDR3 sequence (DNA): TGCGCCAGCAGCTTGTTCGCAGCTTCGGGGACTAATGAAAAACTGTTTTTT.